Listed below are T cell receptor beta chains from one sample, sequenced in a study of cytomegalovirus exposure and HLA in healthy donors. Assay: immunoSEQ multiplex PCR; the TCRdb copy retains only in-frame clones and omits some. This table holds 120,000 to 150,000 clones. Sequencing used PBMCs. The receptors were sampled from a woman between 18 and 30 years old in good health and CMV-seronegative. CDR3s include the opening cysteine and the closing phenylalanine or tryptophan. D genes are given only for firm matches.

D	V	J	DNA	CDR3
NA	TRBV2	TRBJ2-1	TGTGCCAGCAGTGAACTAGCGTCCTACAATGAGCAGTTCTTC	CASSELASYNEQFF
TRBD2	TRBV19	TRBJ2-5	TGTGCCAGTAGTAGACTAGCGGGAGGTGGAGAGACCCAGTACTTC	CASSRLAGGGETQYF
NA	TRBV5-1	TRBJ2-2	TGCGCCAGCAGCTTGGACAGGGCGAACACCGGGGAGCTGTTTTTT	CASSLDRANTGELFF
TRBD1	TRBV7-2	TRBJ2-7	TGTGCCAGCAGCCGGGACAGGGGGAGCTCCTACGAGCAGTACTTC	CASSRDRGSSYEQYF
TRBD2	TRBV5-1	TRBJ2-1	TGCGCCAGCAGCTCGACTAGCGGGCCCGTAGGGGAGCAGTTCTTC	CASSSTSGPVGEQFF
NA	TRBV14	TRBJ2-3	TGTGCCAGCAGCCAAGGAGGCCCCGCCCGCACAGATACGCAGTATTTT	CASSQGGPARTDTQYF
TRBD1	TRBV13	TRBJ1-2	TGTGCCAGCAGCAACCGGGACAGACCTAACTATGGCTACACCTTC	CASSNRDRPNYGYTF
NA	TRBV15	TRBJ2-1	TGTGCCACCAGCAGAGAGGGTAGCGGATACAATGAGCAGTTCTTC	CATSREGSGYNEQFF
TRBD2	TRBV27	TRBJ2-7	TGTGCCAGCAGTCCAGGGACTAGCGGGAGGGCCTACGAGCAGTACTTC	CASSPGTSGRAYEQYF
NA	TRBV19	TRBJ2-5	TGTGCCAGTAGTATACAGGGGATCGAGCAGACCCAGTACTTC	CASSIQGIEQTQYF
NA	TRBV5-8	TRBJ2-2	TGTGCCAGCAGCAAAAACAGGGAGCCCGGGGAGCTGTTTTTT	CASSKNREPGELFF
NA	TRBV15	TRBJ1-4	TGTGCCACCAGCATCTCCGGTGCAGGGGCGGATGAAAAACTGTTTTTT	CATSISGAGADEKLFF
NA	TRBV6-5	TRBJ1-5	TGTGCCAGCGGTAGACAGACCGGGCAGCCCCAGCATTTT	CASGRQTGQPQHF
TRBD1	TRBV19	TRBJ1-1	TGTGCCAGTAGTATAGACCCAAATCATCGGACAGGGGGCCACACTGAAGCTTTCTTT	CASSIDPNHRTGGHTEAFF
TRBD1	TRBV18	TRBJ2-2	TGTGCCAGCTCACCTACAGGGGCCGGGGAGCTGTTTTTT	CASSPTGAGELFF
NA	TRBV7-9	TRBJ1-2	TGTGCCAGCAGCTTCATGACAGTCGTCTATGGCTACACCTTC	CASSFMTVVYGYTF
TRBD2	TRBV19	TRBJ2-3	TGTGCCAGTAGTCCATGGACTAGCGGCACAGATACGCAGTATTTT	CASSPWTSGTDTQYF
NA	TRBV6-1	TRBJ1-2	TGTGCCAGCAGTGACATTAGCTATGGCTACACCTTC	CASSDISYGYTF
TRBD2	TRBV2	TRBJ2-2	TGTGCCAGCAGGAAGGAGAGCGGGACCAACACCGGGGAGCTGTTTTTT	CASRKESGTNTGELFF
TRBD2	TRBV28	TRBJ2-7	TGTGCCAGCAGTTTAGTCGGTAGCGGGAGAGGGGAGCAGTACTTC	CASSLVGSGRGEQYF
NA	TRBV6-5	TRBJ2-3	TGTGCCAGCAGCCCCCTACCAGGGTTTGGTACGCAGTATTTT	CASSPLPGFGTQYF
TRBD1	TRBV7-9	TRBJ1-2	TGTGCCAGCAGCTTAGGTCACGGACAGGGAAACTATGGCTACACCTTC	CASSLGHGQGNYGYTF
NA	TRBV6-1	TRBJ2-5	TGTGCCAGCTCAACCGTGCAGCAAGAGACCCAGTACTTC	CASSTVQQETQYF
TRBD1	TRBV7-9	TRBJ1-4	TGTGCCAGCAGCTTACAACAGGGGGCAGCTAATGAAAAACTGTTTTTT	CASSLQQGAANEKLFF
TRBD2	TRBV11-2	TRBJ2-3	TGTGCCAGCAGCGAAGCCGCTAGCGGGAGTTGGTATACGCAGTATTTT	CASSEAASGSWYTQYF
NA	TRBV6-5	TRBJ2-2	TGTGCCAGCAGTGGACACCGGACAGTTCCCGGGGAGCTGTTTTTT	CASSGHRTVPGELFF
NA	TRBV2	TRBJ2-5	TGTGCCAGCAAAGCGAGCTTCCTTCAAGAGACCCAGTACTTC	CASKASFLQETQYF
TRBD1	TRBV28	TRBJ1-2	TGTGCCAGCTTCTCCTGGGGGGACAGGAGCAGACTCTATGGCTACACCTTC	CASFSWGDRSRLYGYTF
TRBD2	TRBV5-6	TRBJ2-7	TGTGCCAGCAGCCCCTATAGCGGGAAAAACGAGCAGTACTTC	CASSPYSGKNEQYF
NA	TRBV19	TRBJ1-5	TGTGCCAGTAGTATCGAGGGCAGGCGAAATCAGCCCCAGCATTTT	CASSIEGRRNQPQHF
NA	TRBV4-1	TRBJ1-4	TGCGCCAGCAGCCAAGATCTAGTCCAGGGGTATGAAAAACTGTTTTTT	CASSQDLVQGYEKLFF
TRBD1	TRBV6-7	TRBJ2-3	TGTGCCAGCAGTTACATCGGGACAGGGGGCTCAAGCACAGATACGCAGTATTTT	CASSYIGTGGSSTDTQYF
TRBD1	TRBV5-1	TRBJ2-1	TGCGCCAGCAGAGACCCGGGACAGGGGTCCTACAATGAGCAGTTCTTC	CASRDPGQGSYNEQFF
NA	TRBV5-1	TRBJ2-3	TGCGCCAGCAGCTTGGAAGGGGCGGGGGCCGATACGCAGTATTTT	CASSLEGAGADTQYF
TRBD1	TRBV19	TRBJ1-5	TGTGCCACCGGGACAGTTGAGCCCCAGCATTTT	CATGTVEPQHF
TRBD2	TRBV7-6	TRBJ2-3	TGTGCCAGCATCCCGTTAGCGGGAGGCACAGATACGCAGTATTTT	CASIPLAGGTDTQYF
NA	TRBV21-1	TRBJ2-5	TGTGCCAGCAGCAAAGGAGTCTATCAAGAGACCCAGTACTTC	CASSKGVYQETQYF
TRBD2	TRBV29-1	TRBJ2-7	TGCAGCGTTGAAGAGGGGGGGGATGGGGCCTACGAGCAGTACTTC	CSVEEGGDGAYEQYF
TRBD2	TRBV5-4	TRBJ2-3	TGTGCCAGCAGCGGGGCGGGGGGGTCTCCACTAGATACGCAGTATTTT	CASSGAGGSPLDTQYF
NA	TRBV7-2	TRBJ1-1	TGTGCCAGCAGCTCCCGGGACACGTTCCTGAACACTGAAGCTTTCTTT	CASSSRDTFLNTEAFF